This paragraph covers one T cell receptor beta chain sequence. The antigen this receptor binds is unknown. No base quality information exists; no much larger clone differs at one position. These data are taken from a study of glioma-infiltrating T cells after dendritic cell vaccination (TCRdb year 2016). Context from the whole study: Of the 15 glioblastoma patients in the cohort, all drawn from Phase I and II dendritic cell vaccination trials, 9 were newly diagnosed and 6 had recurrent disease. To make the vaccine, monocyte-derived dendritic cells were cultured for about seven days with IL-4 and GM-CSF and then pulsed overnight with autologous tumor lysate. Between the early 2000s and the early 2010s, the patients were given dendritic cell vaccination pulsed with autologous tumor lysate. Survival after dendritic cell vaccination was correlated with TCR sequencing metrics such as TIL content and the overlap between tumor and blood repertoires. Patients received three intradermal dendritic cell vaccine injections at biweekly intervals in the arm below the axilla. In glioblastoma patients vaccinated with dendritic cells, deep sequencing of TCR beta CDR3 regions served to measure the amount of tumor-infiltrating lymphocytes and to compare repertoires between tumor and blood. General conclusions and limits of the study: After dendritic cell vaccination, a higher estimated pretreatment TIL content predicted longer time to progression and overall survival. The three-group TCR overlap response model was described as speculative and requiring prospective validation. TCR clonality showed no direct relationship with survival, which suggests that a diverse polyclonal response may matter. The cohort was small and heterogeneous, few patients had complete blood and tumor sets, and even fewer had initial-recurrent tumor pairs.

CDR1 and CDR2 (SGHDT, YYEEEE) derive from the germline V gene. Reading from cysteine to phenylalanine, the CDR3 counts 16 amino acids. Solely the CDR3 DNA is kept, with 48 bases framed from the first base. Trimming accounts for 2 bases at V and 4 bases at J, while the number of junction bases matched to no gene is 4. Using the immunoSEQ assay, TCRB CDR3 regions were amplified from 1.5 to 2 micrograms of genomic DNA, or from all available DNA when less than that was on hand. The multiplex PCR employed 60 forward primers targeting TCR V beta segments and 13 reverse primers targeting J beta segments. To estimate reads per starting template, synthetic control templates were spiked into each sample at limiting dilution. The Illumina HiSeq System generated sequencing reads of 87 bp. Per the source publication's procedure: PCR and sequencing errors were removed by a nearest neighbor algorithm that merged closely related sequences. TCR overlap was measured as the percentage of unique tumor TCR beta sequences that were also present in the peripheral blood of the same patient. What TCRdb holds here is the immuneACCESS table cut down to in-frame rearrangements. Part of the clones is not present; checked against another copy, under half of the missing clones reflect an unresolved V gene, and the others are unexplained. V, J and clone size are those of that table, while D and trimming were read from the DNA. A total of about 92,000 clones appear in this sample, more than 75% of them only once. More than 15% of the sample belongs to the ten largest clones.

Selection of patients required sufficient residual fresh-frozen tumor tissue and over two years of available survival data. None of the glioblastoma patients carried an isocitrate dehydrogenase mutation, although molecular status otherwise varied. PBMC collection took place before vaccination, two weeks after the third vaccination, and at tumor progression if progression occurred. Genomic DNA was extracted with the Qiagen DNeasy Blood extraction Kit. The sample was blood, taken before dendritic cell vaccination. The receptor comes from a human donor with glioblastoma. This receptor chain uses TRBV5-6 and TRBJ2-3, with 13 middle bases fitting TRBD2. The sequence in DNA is TGTGCCAGCAGCTTACTAGCGGGGGGGCCGCCAGATACGCAGTATTTT. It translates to CASSLLAGGPPDTQYF.